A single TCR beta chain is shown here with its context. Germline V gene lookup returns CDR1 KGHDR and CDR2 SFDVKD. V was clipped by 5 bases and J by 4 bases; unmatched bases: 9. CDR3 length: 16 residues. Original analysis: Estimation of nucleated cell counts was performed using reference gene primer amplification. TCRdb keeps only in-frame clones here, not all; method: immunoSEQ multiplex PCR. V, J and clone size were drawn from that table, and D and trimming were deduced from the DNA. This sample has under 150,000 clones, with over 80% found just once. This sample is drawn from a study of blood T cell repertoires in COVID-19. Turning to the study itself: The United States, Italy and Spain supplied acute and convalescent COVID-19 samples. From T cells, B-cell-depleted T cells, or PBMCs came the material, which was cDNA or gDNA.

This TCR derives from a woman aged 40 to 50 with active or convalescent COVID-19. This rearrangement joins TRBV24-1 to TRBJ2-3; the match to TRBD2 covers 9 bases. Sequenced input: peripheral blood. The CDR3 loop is CATSGGGLAGSDTQYF. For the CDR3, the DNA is TGTGCCACCAGTGGCGGGGGACTAGCAGGCTCAGATACGCAGTATTTT.